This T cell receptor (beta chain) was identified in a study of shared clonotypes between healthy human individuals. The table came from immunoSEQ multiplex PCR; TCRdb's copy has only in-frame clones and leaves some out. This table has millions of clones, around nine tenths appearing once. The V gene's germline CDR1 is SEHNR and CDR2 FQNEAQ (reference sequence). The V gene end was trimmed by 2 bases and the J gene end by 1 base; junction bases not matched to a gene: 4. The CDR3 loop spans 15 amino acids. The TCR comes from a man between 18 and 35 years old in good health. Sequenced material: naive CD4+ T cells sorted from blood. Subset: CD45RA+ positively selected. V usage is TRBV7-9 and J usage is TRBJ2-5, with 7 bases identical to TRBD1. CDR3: CASSLLGDSQETQYF. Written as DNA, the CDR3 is TGTGCCAGCAGCTTACTTGGGGACAGCCAAGAGACCCAGTACTTC.